This entry is about one TCR beta chain. A few counts support this clonotype. Its antigen specificity is not known. No much larger clone is present one base from it, and per-base qualities are unavailable. The CDR3 holds 12 amino acids from the cysteine to the phenylalanine. Here the CDR3 DNA is all that survives: 36 bases in frame from base 1. Trimming removed 4 bases from V and 5 bases from J; the gene matches leave 2 bases unexplained. The CDR1 and CDR2 encoded by the germline V gene are SQVTM and ANQGSEA. The sample is drawn from a study of identical twins (dated by TCRdb to the mid-2010s). Study-wide context: To test whether fetal clonotypes persist, this study deep-sequenced TCR alpha and beta repertoires from monozygotic twins, from unrelated adults of various ages, and from cord blood. To rule out contamination, replicate twin experiments were performed at different times with different library preparation protocols.

The library was made by 5' RACE. The sample was run on an Illumina HiSeq 2000. A universal primer binding site was introduced by template switching, and a unique molecular identifier was present in the final cDNA, enabling accurate counting of TCR cDNA molecules. First-strand cDNA for TCR alpha and beta chains was synthesized from specific primers in the conserved constant-segment region. To control for contamination, each cDNA library was double barcoded with a SMART-Mk sample barcode plus Illumina barcodes. TruSeq adapter sequences and Illumina sample barcodes were added in two successive PCR steps. The TCR alpha and beta cDNA libraries were sequenced on the Illumina HiSeq platform using custom primers. From the authors' description of their analysis: Raw reads were processed with MiGEC to extract unique molecular identifiers, and MiXCR was used to determine CDR3 positions. Recombination models were inferred per individual with the repgenHMM and IGoR tools using an EM algorithm. Shared clonotype analysis was performed with the tcR package in R, normalizing sharing by the product of cloneset sizes. To study raw recombination without the effects of thymic and clonal selection, out-of-frame nonproductive sequences were analyzed. TCRdb passed the public sequencing reads through fastp at Q25 and MiXCR, retaining productive beta sequences. Here each entry gathers all rows of one CDR3 protein and keeps the most common genes and DNA. The authors' filters were not applied to this entry. A total of approximately 590,000 distinct CDR3 sequences appear in this sample, 9.6% of them only once. Clones ranked in the top ten supply roughly 3.2% of the sample.

What the authors observed across the whole study: A weaker excess of twin sharing was found in beta out-of-frame sequences because the signal-to-noise ratio was lowered by fewer shared sequences. Recombination models systematically underestimated out-of-frame TCR alpha sharing in monozygotic twins but agreed with sharing between unrelated individuals. Because the same donors could not be followed over many years, conclusions were based on cross-sectional statistical analysis. Compared with coincidental sharing between unrelated individuals, out-of-frame TCR alpha sequences shared between twins had an excess of sequences with low generation probability. Invariant T cells such as MAIT and iNKT could partly confound zero-insertion analyses, though diverse VJ usage argued against this for most clonotypes. Abundant cord blood beta clonotypes had fewer insertions, young adult naive repertoires showed a similar but weaker trend, and memory repertoires showed no such trend.

All donors were healthy Caucasians. The twin cohort consisted of three pairs of female monozygotic twins, all aged roughly 18 to 30 years. The RNA used for TCR libraries was isolated from peripheral blood mononuclear cells. These data were also filed under a second study, of yellow fever vaccine responses in identical twins. The second study's paper adds: The T cell response to vaccination in identical twins was reported by the authors to appear partly convergent and partly personalized. The study precisely tracked vaccine-responding T cell clones in identical twins.

The receptor comes from a woman between 18 and 29 years old in good health. Source material: PBMCs. The sequence is built from TRBV29-1 and TRBJ2-1, with 7 junctional bases fitting TRBD1. The CDR3 region: CSVGTGHNEQFF. The bases are TGCAGCGTTGGGACAGGTCACAATGAGCAGTTCTTC.